Following are 27 T cell receptor beta chains from one sample sequenced in a study of CD8 T cells in Susac syndrome. Roughly 0.45 to 1 ug RNA was reverse transcribed with random hexamers. TCRdb re-derived calls from the immunoSEQ multiplex PCR reads in MiXCR, one entry per CDR3 protein. The sample yields tens of thousands of distinct CDR3 sequences, just under 95% seen once. The sample consisted of CD4+ T cells from PBMCs. The receptors were gathered from a human donor with Susac syndrome.

This clonotype came up once. The chain links TRBV6-6 to TRBJ2-3; D remains ambiguous. The CDR3 covers 14 residues. Trimming shortened V by 7 bases and J by 5 bases, and 16 bases separated the two germline ends. CDR1 is MNHNY and CDR2 is SVGAGI in the germline V gene (reference sequence). The CDR3 protein is CASTVGGPRDTQYF. CDR3 coding DNA: TGTGCCAGCACCGTCGGCGGTCCTCGAGATACGCAGTATTTT.

The genes are TRBV10-3 and TRBJ1-1; D possibly corresponds to TRBD1 (6 bases). Germline loops: CDR1 ENHRY, CDR2 SYGVKD. CDR3 length: 13 amino acids. The germline V and J ends were trimmed by 2 bases and 7 bases, with 11 bases remaining between them. CDR3 nucleotides: TGTGCCATCAGTGAGGGACAGCGCCTTGAAGCTTTCTTT. Amino acids: CAISEGQRLEAFF.

The rearrangement uses TRBV25-1 and TRBJ2-1; 7 nucleotides align to TRBD2. The ends lost 3 bases at V and 8 bases at J; junction bases unmatched: 10. CDR1 and CDR2 from the germline V gene are MGHDK and SYGVNS. This CDR3 contains 15 residues. The CDR3 protein is CASSERDGGRYEQFF. CDR3 in DNA: TGTGCCAGCAGTGAGAGGGACGGGGGGAGGTATGAGCAGTTCTTC. Supplemented by reference TRBV25-1 and TRBJ2-1, the full variable domain reads EADIYQTPRYLVIGTGKKITLECSQTMGHDKMYWYQQDPGMELHLIHYSYGVNSTEKGDLSSESTVSRIRTEHFPLTLESARPSHTSQYLCASSERDGGRYEQFFGPGTRLTVL.

The chain couples TRBV13 to TRBJ1-1; D remains ambiguous. Germline lookup yields CDR1 PRHDT and CDR2 FYEKMQ (reference sequence). Trimming cost V 2 bases and J 5 bases, with 9 bases left between them. The CDR3 has 13 residues. In nucleotides, the CDR3 is TGTGCCAGCAGCTTAAGTGCCAGGACTGAAGCTTTCTTT. Translated: CASSLSARTEAFF.

The V and J genes are TRBV5-1 and TRBJ1-2; the D gene is possibly TRBD1 (5 bases). Per germline, CDR1 SGHRS and CDR2 YFSETQ. The CDR3 loop spans 13 amino acids. Deletions cut 3 bases from V and 4 bases from J, with 10 bases between. Here the CDR3 reads CASSSQGIYGYTF. The CDR3 DNA reads TGCGCCAGCAGCTCGCAGGGTATCTATGGCTACACCTTC. Looking up the rest from reference TRBV5-1 and TRBJ1-2 gives the full variable domain: KAGVTQTPRYLIKTRGQQVTLSCSPISGHRSVSWYQQTPGQGLQFLFEYFSETQRNKGNFPGRFSGRQFSNSRSEMNVSTLELGDSALYLCASSSQGIYGYTFGSGTRLTVV.

The chain's CDR3 is CSVADRGNQPQHF. CDR3 sequence (DNA): TGCAGCGTTGCCGACAGGGGTAATCAGCCCCAGCATTTT. This chain connects TRBV29-1 to TRBJ1-5; 8 positions match TRBD1. CDR1 SQVTM and CDR2 ANQGSEA come from the germline V gene. The CDR3 runs 13 residues. The V gene end was trimmed by 4 bases and the J gene end by 4 bases; junction bases not matched to a gene: 3.

The chain has TRBV19 and TRBJ2-2; D gene ambiguous. CDR3 length: 14 amino acids. V lost 3 bases and J 1 base, leaving 6 bases between the germline ends. CDR1 LNHDA and CDR2 SQIVND come from the germline V gene (reference sequence). Here the CDR3 reads CASSIGLNTGELFF. In DNA, the CDR3 is TGTGCCAGTAGTATCGGGTTGAACACCGGGGAGCTGTTTTTT. Together with reference TRBV19 and TRBJ2-2, the CDR3 gives the full variable domain: DGGITQSPKYLFRKEGQNVTLSCEQNLNHDAMYWYRQDPGQGLRLIYYSQIVNDFQKGDIAEGYSVSREKKESFPLTVTSAQKNPTAFYLCASSIGLNTGELFFGEGSRLTVL.

The rearrangement uses TRBV20-1 and TRBJ1-2; the D gene is possibly TRBD1 (5 bases). CDR1 and CDR2 (germline): DFQATT, SNEGSKA (reference sequence). The CDR3 contains 12 residues. With 2 bases removed from V and 5 bases from J, the gap between germline ends came to 9 bases. CDR3 bases: TGCAGTGCTAGAAAACAGGAGTATGGCTACACCTTC. Translation: CSARKQEYGYTF.

The J gene is TRBJ2-1, the V gene TRBV11-2; D not resolved. The V end lost 1 base, the J end lost 4 bases, and 5 bases lay between the germline ends. Germline CDR1 is SGHAT and CDR2 is FQNNGV. The CDR3 runs to 13 residues. For the CDR3, the DNA is TGTGCCAGCAGCTTAGTGCTTTACAATGAGCAGTTCTTC. Translated: CASSLVLYNEQFF.

The count of this clonotype is one. This chain links TRBV5-1 with TRBJ2-3, with D hard to call. The germline gives CDR1 SGHRS, CDR2 YFSETQ. There are 12 residues in the CDR3. Trimming cost V 5 bases and J 4 bases, with 8 bases left between them. The CDR3 region has the DNA TGCGCCAGCAGTGAGAGCGCAGATACGCAGTATTTT. Its translation is CASSESADTQYF.

This clonotype was counted a few times. V is TRBV12-3 or TRBV12-4 and J is TRBJ2-2, with D maybe TRBD1 (6 bases). CDR3 length equals 14 residues. V shed 3 bases and J shed 2 bases, with 7 bases lying between them. CDR3 nucleotides: TGTGCCAGCAGTTTCGGGACAAACACCGGGGAGCTGTTTTTT. It is translated as CASSFGTNTGELFF.

The chain combines TRBV30 with TRBJ1-5, with 9 bases that match TRBD1. The CDR3 is made up of 13 amino acids. The V gene's germline CDR1 is GTSNPN and CDR2 SVGIG (reference sequence). The V segment lost 1 base and the J segment 5 bases; nucleotides outside the gene matches: 0. CDR3 amino acids: CAWSGTGDQPQHF. The CDR3 DNA follows: TGTGCCTGGAGTGGGACAGGGGATCAGCCCCAGCATTTT.

The genes are TRBV18 and TRBJ1-6; 8 positions match TRBD1. V gave up 6 bases and J gave up 5 bases; unmatched junction bases: 6. This CDR3 is built from 15 residues. Germline V lookup: CDR1 KGHSH, CDR2 LQKENI. The CDR3 reads CASSPDRGNNSPLHF. CDR3 bases: TGTGCCAGCTCCCCCGACAGGGGCAATAATTCACCCCTCCACTTT.

The CDR3 nucleotides read TGTGCCTGGACGGCCGAAAAACGGGCCCAGTACTTC. Protein: CAWTAEKRAQYF. This chain joins TRBV30 and TRBJ2-5; D not resolved. The CDR3 is made up of 12 amino acids. CDR1 and CDR2 (germline): GTSNPN, SVGIG (reference sequence). V was clipped by 4 bases and J by 9 bases, with 15 bases between them.

The chain carries TRBV7-8 and TRBJ1-5; D remains unclear. V gave up 6 bases and J gave up 4 bases, with 10 bases separating them. There are 13 residues in the CDR3. CDR1 is SGHVS and CDR2 is FQNEAQ in the germline V gene. The CDR3, as DNA: TGTGCCAGCAGTCTAGACCTGAATCAGCCCCAGCATTTT. Translated: CASSLDLNQPQHF. Variable domain in full (rest from reference TRBV7-8 and TRBJ1-5): GAGVSQSPRYKVAKRGQDVALRCDPISGHVSLFWYQQALGQGPEFLTYFQNEAQLDKSGLPSDRFFAERPEGSVSTLKIQRTQQEDSAVYLCASSLDLNQPQHFGDGTRLSIL.

The CDR3 spells CASSPQGWNTEAFF. The DNA for the CDR3 is TGTGCCAGCAGCCCGCAGGGGTGGAACACTGAAGCTTTCTTT. The chain joins TRBV7-2 to TRBJ1-1; tentative D call: TRBD1 (6 bases). Trimming took off 5 bases at V and 1 base at J, with 11 bases between the two ends. Germline assignment: CDR1 SGHTA and CDR2 FQGNSA. The CDR3 consists of 14 residues.

The rearrangement joins TRBV20-1 to TRBJ1-1; 7 bases fit TRBD1. From germline, CDR1 is DFQATT and CDR2 SNEGSKA (reference sequence). Trimming cost V 6 bases and J 6 bases; bases outside gene matches: 13. The CDR3 spans 14 residues. This CDR3 reads CSADGQAGNPEAFF. The CDR3 nucleotides are TGCAGTGCAGACGGACAGGCCGGCAACCCTGAAGCTTTCTTT.

This chain uses TRBV30 with TRBJ1-5; unclear D gene. The CDR3 totals 14 residues. Trimming took off 5 bases at V and 2 bases at J, with 13 bases between the two ends. From germline, CDR1 is GTSNPN and CDR2 SVGIG (reference sequence). The CDR3 coding sequence is TGTGCCTGGGCGGTTACAGATCGCAATCAGCCCCAGCATTTT. Protein product: CAWAVTDRNQPQHF.

This chain links TRBV20-1 with TRBJ1-1; no clear D. This CDR3 is 13 amino acids long. V lost 5 bases to trimming and J lost 1 base, with 11 bases between them. Germline V lookup: CDR1 DFQATT, CDR2 SNEGSKA (reference sequence). The CDR3 is CSAFGLQNTEAFF. The DNA for the CDR3 is TGCAGTGCTTTCGGACTACAGAACACTGAAGCTTTCTTT.

The V and J genes are TRBV6-6 and TRBJ1-2; TRBD1 agrees at 8 bases. V lost 2 bases and J lost 8; bases outside the gene matches: 7. The germline gives CDR1 MNHNY, CDR2 SVGAGI (reference sequence). The CDR3 spans 14 residues. The CDR3 bases are TGTGCCAGCAGTTACGTCGGACAGGGTGGCGGCTACACCTTC. This encodes CASSYVGQGGGYTF.

The chain links TRBV20-1 to TRBJ1-2; weak D call: TRBD1 (6 bases). Looked up from germline, CDR1 is DFQATT and CDR2 is SNEGSKA (reference sequence). V gave up 4 bases and J gave up 6 bases, with 15 bases separating them. The CDR3 loop spans 13 amino acids. The CDR3 nucleotides are TGCAGTGCTAACCGTGGGCAGGGGAATGGCTACACCTTC. Translation: CSANRGQGNGYTF.

The rearrangement uses TRBV12-3 or TRBV12-4 and TRBJ1-2, with D hard to call. V was cut by 5 bases and J by 7 bases, with 14 bases left in between. The CDR3 is 13 amino acids. CDR3 bases: TGTGCCAGCAGTCCTCGTTCTGGGAGTGGCTACACCTTC. It yields the protein CASSPRSGSGYTF.

This clonotype has just one count. This chain connects TRBV7-9 to TRBJ2-7; 7 bases align to TRBD2. The trim removed 5 bases at V and 4 bases at J, leaving 5 bases unmatched. Germline loops: CDR1 SEHNR, CDR2 FQNEAQ (reference sequence). This CDR3 spans 13 amino acids. In nucleotides, the CDR3 is TGTGCCAGCAGCGTGGGGGGGAGATACGAGCAGTACTTC. Translated: CASSVGGRYEQYF.

This clonotype has a single count. This chain uses TRBV6-4 with TRBJ2-1; D may be TRBD2 (6 bases). Looked up from germline, CDR1 is MRHNA and CDR2 is SNTAGT. This CDR3 comprises 15 residues. The ends were cut back, 2 bases at V and 2 bases at J, with 10 bases in the middle. The CDR3 reads CASSDNGGTYNEQFF. The DNA of the CDR3 is TGTGCCAGCAGTGACAACGGGGGTACCTACAATGAGCAGTTCTTC.

The V and J genes are TRBV5-4 and TRBJ2-1, with 9 bases fitting TRBD1. The CDR3 loop spans 15 amino acids. Germline CDR1 SGHNT, CDR2 YYREEE (reference sequence). The V gene end was trimmed by 0 bases and the J gene end by 7 bases; junction bases not matched to a gene: 5. CDR3 DNA: TGTGCCAGCAGCTTGGAGGGACAGGGCGGGAATGAGCAGTTCTTC. Translation gives CASSLEGQGGNEQFF.

The V gene is TRBV28, the J gene TRBJ2-1; D is unclear. The CDR3 has 14 residues. The germline CDR1 and CDR2 sequences are MDHEN and SYDVKM. Trimming took 5 bases from V and 3 from J, leaving 11 bases between them. The CDR3 spells CASSPQRYYNEQFF. CDR3 in DNA: TGTGCCAGCAGTCCCCAGAGATACTACAATGAGCAGTTCTTC.

The rearrangement links TRBV6-6 to TRBJ2-7; D remains unclear. This CDR3 has 15 amino acids. Germline-derived CDR1 and CDR2 are MNHNY and SVGAGI (reference sequence). V was shortened by 0 bases and J by 3 bases, with 12 bases between the two germline ends. CDR3: CASSYSKLLGYEQYF. In DNA, the CDR3 is TGTGCCAGCAGTTACTCGAAGCTTTTGGGCTACGAGCAGTACTTC.